Listed below are T cell receptor beta chains from one sample, sequenced in a study of beta chain features in type 1 diabetes. Sequencing was performed with immunoSEQ multiplex PCR; in TCRdb, only in-frame clones are kept and a portion is missing. The sample includes hundreds of thousands of clones, 11% of them seen just once. The sample taken for sequencing was naive CD4+ T cells from blood. These receptors all come from a man aged 25-45 years with type 1 diabetes. Both conserved end residues are part of each CDR3. Fields, in order: clone size, J gene, D gene, CDR3 length, V gene, CDR3 DNA, CDR3 protein. The D gene is left open where the match is weak. The listing skips clone size in some rows; elsewhere it reads once, few, many or a size class.

>NA|TRBJ2-7|TRBD1|15|TRBV6-5
TGTGCCAGCAGTTACTCCGGGACAGGGGAATACGAGCAGTACTTC
CASSYSGTGEYEQYF
>few|TRBJ2-7|NA|11|TRBV10-3
TGTGCCATCGGGGCGGAAAACGAGCAGTACTTC
CAIGAENEQYF
>NA|TRBJ1-2|NA|11|TRBV20-1
TGCAGTGCTAGAACCGAGGGTGGCTACACCTTC
CSARTEGGYTF
>few|TRBJ1-2|NA|13|TRBV6-5
TGTGCCAGCAGGACCACAGTTAACTATGGCTACACCTTC
CASRTTVNYGYTF
>NA|TRBJ2-2|NA|14|TRBV7-8
TGTGCCAGCAGCTTATCCGCGGGCACCGGGGAGCTGTTTTTT
CASSLSAGTGELFF
>few|TRBJ1-5|NA|13|TRBV5-1
TGCGCCAGCAGCTTGACAGGACCCGAGCCCCAGCATTTT
CASSLTGPEPQHF
>few|TRBJ1-3|NA|12|TRBV9
TGTGCCAGCAGCGTTTCACGGGACACCATATATTTT
CASSVSRDTIYF
>NA|TRBJ1-4|NA|15|TRBV7-8
TGTGCCAGCAGCTTAGGGAGGGTGGAGGATGAAAAACTGTTTTTT
CASSLGRVEDEKLFF
>few|TRBJ2-7|TRBD2|15|TRBV2
TGTGCCAGCAGTGAACGGGCTAGCGGACTCTACGAGCAGTACTTC
CASSERASGLYEQYF
>NA|TRBJ1-2|NA|18|TRBV5-1
TGCGCCAGCAGCTCCACACTGGGGGATCCGAGACGGGGGAGGACCTACACCTTC
CASSSTLGDPRRGRTYTF
>few|TRBJ1-1|NA|11|TRBV7-9
TGTGCCAGCAGCTTGTCGGGGGAAGCTTTCTTT
CASSLSGEAFF
>few|TRBJ2-3|NA|16|TRBV15
TGTGCCACCAGCAGCCGGGACACTTCTTCCACAGATACGCAGTATTTT
CATSSRDTSSTDTQYF
>NA|TRBJ2-3|TRBD1|15|TRBV27
TGTGCCAGCAGTTTAAGGACAGGGTCCACAGATACGCAGTATTTT
CASSLRTGSTDTQYF
>NA|TRBJ1-2|TRBD1|15|TRBV7-2
TGTGCCAGCAGCTCTCCCCCCGGGACAGGGAATGGCTACACCTTC
CASSSPPGTGNGYTF
>few|TRBJ2-2|TRBD2|19|TRBV28
TGTGCCAGCAGTTTATTCGGACTAGCGGGGGGCTTGAACACCGGGGAGCTGTTTTTT
CASSLFGLAGGLNTGELFF
>NA|TRBJ1-1|NA|13|TRBV28
TGTGCCAGCAGTTCCGCACCGGGCACTGAAGCTTTCTTT
CASSSAPGTEAFF